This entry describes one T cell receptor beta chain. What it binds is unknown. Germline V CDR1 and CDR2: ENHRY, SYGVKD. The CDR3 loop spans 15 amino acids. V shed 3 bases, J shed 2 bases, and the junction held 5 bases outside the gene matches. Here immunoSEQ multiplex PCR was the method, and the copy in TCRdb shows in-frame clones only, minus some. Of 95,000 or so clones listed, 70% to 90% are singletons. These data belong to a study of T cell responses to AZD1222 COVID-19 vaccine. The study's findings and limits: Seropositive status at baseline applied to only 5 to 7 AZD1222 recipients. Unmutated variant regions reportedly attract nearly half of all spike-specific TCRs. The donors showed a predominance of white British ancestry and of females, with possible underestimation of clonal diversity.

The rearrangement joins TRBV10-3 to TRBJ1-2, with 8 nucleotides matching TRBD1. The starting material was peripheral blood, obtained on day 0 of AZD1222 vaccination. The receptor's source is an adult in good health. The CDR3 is CAISDDRGKNYGYTF. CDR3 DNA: TGTGCCATCAGTGATGACAGGGGCAAAAACTATGGCTACACCTTC.